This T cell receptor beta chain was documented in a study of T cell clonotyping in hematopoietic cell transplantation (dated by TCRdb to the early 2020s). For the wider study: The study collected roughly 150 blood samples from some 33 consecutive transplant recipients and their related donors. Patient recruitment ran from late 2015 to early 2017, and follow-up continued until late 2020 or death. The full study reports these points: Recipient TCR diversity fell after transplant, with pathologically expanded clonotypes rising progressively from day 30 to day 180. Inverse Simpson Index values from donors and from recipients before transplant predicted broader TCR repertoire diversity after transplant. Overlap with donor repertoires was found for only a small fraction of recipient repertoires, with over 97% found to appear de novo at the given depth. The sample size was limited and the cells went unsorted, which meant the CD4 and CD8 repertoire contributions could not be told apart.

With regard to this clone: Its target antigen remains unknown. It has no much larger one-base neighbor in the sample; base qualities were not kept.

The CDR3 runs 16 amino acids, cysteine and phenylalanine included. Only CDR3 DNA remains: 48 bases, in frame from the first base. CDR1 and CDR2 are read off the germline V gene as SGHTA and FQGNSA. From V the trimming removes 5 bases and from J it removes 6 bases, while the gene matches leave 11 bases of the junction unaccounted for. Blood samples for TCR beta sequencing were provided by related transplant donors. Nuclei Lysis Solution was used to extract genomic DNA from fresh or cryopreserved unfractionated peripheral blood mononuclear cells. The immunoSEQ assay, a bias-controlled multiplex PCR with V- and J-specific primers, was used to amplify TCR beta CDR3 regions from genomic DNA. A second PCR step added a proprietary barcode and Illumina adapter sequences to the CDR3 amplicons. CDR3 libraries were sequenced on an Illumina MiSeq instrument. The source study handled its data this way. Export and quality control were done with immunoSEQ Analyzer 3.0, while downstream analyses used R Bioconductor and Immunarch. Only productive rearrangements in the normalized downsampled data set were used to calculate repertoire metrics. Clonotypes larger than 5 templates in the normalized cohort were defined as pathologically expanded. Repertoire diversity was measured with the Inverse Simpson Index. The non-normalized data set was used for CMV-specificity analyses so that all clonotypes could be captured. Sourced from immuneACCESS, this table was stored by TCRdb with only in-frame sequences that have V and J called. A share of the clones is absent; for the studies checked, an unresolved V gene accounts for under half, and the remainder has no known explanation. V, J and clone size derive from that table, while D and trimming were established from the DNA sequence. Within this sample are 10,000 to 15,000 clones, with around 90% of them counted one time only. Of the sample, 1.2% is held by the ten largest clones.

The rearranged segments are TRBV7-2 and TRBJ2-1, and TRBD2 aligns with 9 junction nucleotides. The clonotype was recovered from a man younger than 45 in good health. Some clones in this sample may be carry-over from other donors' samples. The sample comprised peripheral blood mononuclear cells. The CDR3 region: CASSAAGRGGSNEQFF. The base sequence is TGTGCCAGCAGCGCCGCGGGGCGGGGGGGATCCAATGAGCAGTTCTTC.